The 26 T cell receptor beta chains presented below share a single source sample, sequenced in a study of T cells in Graves' hyperthyroidism and ophthalmopathy. RNA transcripts gave rise to amplified TCR beta CDR3 regions. HTBI primers were used for first-round RT-PCR of the TCR CDR3. TCRdb itself ran the multiplex PCR reads through MiXCR, one entry per CDR3 protein. The data show roughly 520,000 distinct CDR3 sequences, approximately 25% seen once. The sequencing sample was made of blood. Every receptor here comes from a woman in her thirties with Graves' ophthalmopathy.

There are a few counts of this clonotype. The chain is built from TRBV6-1 and TRBJ2-7; perhaps TRBD1 as D (6 bases). The CDR3 extends over 13 amino acids. Looked up from germline, CDR1 is MNHNS and CDR2 is SASEGT. The V end was cut by 7 bases, the J end by 5 bases, with 15 bases between. The CDR3 DNA is TGTGCCAGCAACTCAGGGGAATCCCACGAGCAGTACTTC. Translating gives CASNSGESHEQYF.

CDR3 nucleotides: TGTGCCAGCAGTTTATGGGCAGGGGTAAATCAGCCCCAGCATTTT. Translating gives CASSLWAGVNQPQHF. The chain couples TRBV28 to TRBJ1-5, with a tentative D call TRBD1 (6 bases). Germline values: CDR1 MDHEN, CDR2 SYDVKM. The germline V and J ends were trimmed by 0 bases and 4 bases, with 10 bases remaining between them. This CDR3 has 15 residues.

This clonotype was counted ten times or more. The CDR3 bases are TGTGCCAGCAGCTTAGATCGGGGTTCCAACGTCCTGACTTTC. The encoded protein is CASSLDRGSNVLTF. The rearrangement links TRBV11-2 to TRBJ2-6, with D possibly being TRBD2 (5 bases). Germline V gene data show CDR1 as SGHAT and CDR2 as FQNNGV. Trimming took off 0 bases at V and 8 bases at J, with 8 bases between the two ends. The CDR3 extends over 14 amino acids.

The chain employs TRBV7-2 and TRBJ2-7, with D possibly matching TRBD2 (6 bases). The CDR3 consists of 13 residues. V was pared by 5 bases and J by 3 bases, with 11 bases between. Per the germline V gene, CDR1 is SGHTA and CDR2 is FQGNSA. The CDR3 nucleotides read TGTGCCAGCAGCCGGGACTTCCTCTACGAGCAGTACTTC. Protein sequence: CASSRDFLYEQYF. The variable domain in full, with the rest retrieved from reference TRBV7-2 and TRBJ2-7, is GAGVSQSPSNKVTEKGKDVELRCDPISGHTALYWYRQSLGQGLEFLIYFQGNSAPDKSGLPSDRFSAERTGGSVSTLTIQRTQQEDSAVYLCASSRDFLYEQYFGPGTRLTVT.

The V call is TRBV11-2, the J call TRBJ2-2, with D perhaps matching TRBD2 (6 bases). The CDR3 runs 16 residues. Deletions cut 4 bases from V and 3 bases from J, with 15 bases between. Per germline, CDR1 SGHAT and CDR2 FQNNGV. The CDR3 coding sequence is TGTGCCAGCAGCTCTTACGGGCGGGGAGACACCGGGGAGCTGTTTTTT. Its translation: CASSSYGRGDTGELFF.

Details on this clonotype: Germline is not matched at one junction end, which may reflect a read error. The chain recombines TRBV13 with TRBJ1-1; D might be TRBD1 (6 bases). CDR3 size: 14 residues. Germline CDR1 is PRHDT and CDR2 is FYEKMQ (reference sequence). CDR3 loop: CASSLQGPNSEAFF. DNA for the CDR3: TGTGCCAGCAGCTTACAGGGGCCGAACTCTGAAGCTTTCTTT.

This clonotype was seen only a few times. This chain connects TRBV27 to TRBJ2-2; 10 bases agree with TRBD2. CDR1 is MNHEY, CDR2 SMNVEV, per germline (reference sequence). CDR3 length: 16 amino acids. The junction had 8 bases not matched to a gene; V was cut back by 3 bases and J by 7 bases. The CDR3 nucleotides are TGTGCCAGCAGTTTCGCCGAGCGGGGGGGTTACGGGGAGCTGTTTTTT. Translation: CASSFAERGGYGELFF.

As for this clonotype: This could be a read error, since a much larger clone is one nucleotide away. This sequence joins TRBV6-5 and TRBJ2-7; D is ambiguous. This CDR3 spans 13 amino acids. V was pared by 2 bases and J by 1 base, with 6 bases between. Looked up from germline, CDR1 is MNHEY and CDR2 is SVGAGI. CDR3 loop: CASSYQASYEQYV. In DNA form, the CDR3 reads TGTGCCAGCAGTTACCAGGCATCCTACGAGCAGTACGTC.

This chain uses TRBV19 with TRBJ1-1; D remains ambiguous. Trimming took off 4 bases at V and 1 base at J, with 7 bases between the two ends. The germline CDR1 and CDR2 sequences are LNHDA and SQIVND (reference sequence). This CDR3 is built from 13 residues. The CDR3: CASSKGGNTEAFF. The CDR3 region has the DNA TGTGCCAGTAGTAAGGGCGGGAACACTGAAGCTTTCTTT.

This rearrangement joins TRBV30 to TRBJ1-1; TRBD1 aligns across 8 bases. V was pared by 3 bases and J by 10 bases, with 7 bases of the junction left unmatched. Germline V lookup: CDR1 GTSNPN, CDR2 SVGIG (reference sequence). This CDR3 spans 12 amino acids. The CDR3 DNA follows: TGTGCCTGGAGATTCAGGGGGCGGGGAGCTTTCTTT. Translated, it gives CAWRFRGRGAFF.

A single count supports this clonotype. V and J are TRBV2 and TRBJ2-2; D is unresolved. The germline V gene encodes CDR1 SNHLY and CDR2 FYNNEI. Trimming removed 4 bases at V and 2 bases at J, with 5 bases between. The CDR3 covers 13 residues. Here the CDR3 DNA reads TGTGCCAGCAGTGCGTTCAACACCGGGGAGCTGTTTTTT. It specifies CASSAFNTGELFF.

This clonotype was seen at least ten times. The rearrangement joins TRBV4-1 to TRBJ2-7, with 7 nucleotides matching TRBD1. CDR1 and CDR2 (germline): MGHRA, YSYEKL. V gave up 0 bases and J gave up 3 bases; unmatched junction bases: 8. The CDR3 consists of 16 residues. DNA of the CDR3: TGCGCCAGCAGCCAAGATCCCGGGACAGCGTACTACGAGCAGTACTTC. It codes for CASSQDPGTAYYEQYF.

The J gene is TRBJ1-1, the V gene TRBV12-3 or TRBV12-4; 7 bases line up with TRBD1. The V and J ends lost 4 bases and 11 bases, in that order; junction bases with no gene match: 10. CDR3 length: 13 residues. Here the CDR3 DNA reads TGTGCCAGCAGTTACCGACAGGGACAGCGGGCTTTCTTT. Translated: CASSYRQGQRAFF.

The chain couples TRBV12-3 or TRBV12-4 to TRBJ2-7, with TRBD2 identical over 7 bases. V trimming: 3 bases; J trimming: 4 bases; junction bases outside the gene matches: 9. The CDR3 sequence is 15 residues long. Here the CDR3 reads CASSFNPAGLYEQYF. In DNA form, the CDR3 reads TGTGCCAGCAGTTTTAACCCAGCGGGGTTGTACGAGCAGTACTTC.

This clonotype occurred many times. This chain links TRBV4-1 with TRBJ2-5; the match to TRBD1 covers 7 bases. Germline V gives CDR1 MGHRA, CDR2 YSYEKL. V lost 4 bases to trimming and J lost 1 base; unmatched junction nucleotides: 9. The CDR3 sequence is 16 residues long. The CDR3 sequence: CASSLNTGAIQETQYF. The CDR3 DNA reads TGCGCCAGCAGCCTAAACACAGGGGCAATCCAAGAGACCCAGTACTTC.

This clonotype came up many times. The chain uses TRBV10-3 and TRBJ2-5; D not certain. This CDR3 is built from 14 residues. Germline assignment: CDR1 ENHRY and CDR2 SYGVKD. With 0 bases removed from V and 3 bases from J, the gap between germline ends came to 8 bases. The CDR3 coding sequence is TGTGCCATCAGTGAGTCGGTCGGCAAAGAGACCCAGTACTTC. Translating gives CAISESVGKETQYF.

This clonotype occurred many times. In DNA, the CDR3 is TGTGCCAGCAGTTTGTCAGCGGGGGGACCTACCGGGGAGCTGTTTTTT. Protein product: CASSLSAGGPTGELFF. The rearrangement joins TRBV12-3 or TRBV12-4 to TRBJ2-2; 9 bases agree with TRBD2. With 3 bases clipped from V and 5 bases from J, the junction kept 7 bases outside the gene matches. This CDR3 region has 16 residues.

This clonotype was picked up many times. One end of the junction does not line up with germline, which may come from a read error. The rearrangement joins TRBV27 to TRBJ2-7, with TRBD1 matching 8 bases. CDR1 is MNHEY and CDR2 is SMNVEV in the germline V gene (reference sequence). The CDR3 contains 14 residues. CDR3 residues: CASSLGTGLYEQCF. The CDR3 nucleotides read TGTGCCAGCAGTCTCGGGACAGGTCTCTACGAGCAGTGCTTC.

The chain combines TRBV20-1 with TRBJ2-5, with D unclear. Per germline, CDR1 DFQATT and CDR2 SNEGSKA (reference sequence). This CDR3 contains 12 residues. The germline V and J ends were trimmed by 6 bases and 4 bases, with 12 bases remaining between them. The CDR3 bases are TGCAGTGCGAGCAGGACGGGAGAGACCCAGTACTTC. This encodes CSASRTGETQYF.

The table lists this clonotype with a count of one. The chain employs TRBV28 and TRBJ2-7; no definite D call. Germline CDR1 is MDHEN and CDR2 is SYDVKM. Trimming removed 10 bases at V and 0 bases at J, with 13 bases between. The CDR3 has 13 residues. The CDR3 here is CATRVFSSYEQYF. DNA for the CDR3: TGTGCCACAAGGGTGTTCTCCTCCTACGAGCAGTACTTC.

In DNA form, the CDR3 reads TGTGCCAGCAGTGCATTGGACGGCTACGAGCAGTACTTC. The encoded protein is CASSALDGYEQYF. The V and J genes are TRBV6-1 and TRBJ2-7; D remains unclear. The germline V and J ends were trimmed by 4 bases and 3 bases, with 10 bases remaining between them. The CDR3 totals 13 residues. Germline V gene sequence: CDR1 MNHNS, CDR2 SASEGT.

This clonotype was found many times. This chain links TRBV9 with TRBJ2-2; 7 bases agree with TRBD1. The CDR3 extends over 15 amino acids. V shed 1 base and J 5 bases; nucleotides not matched to a gene: 5. CDR1 and CDR2 (germline): SGDLS, YYNGEE. As DNA, the CDR3 is TGTGCCAGCAGCGTAAAGGGGGCATCAACCGGGGAGCTGTTTTTT. Protein: CASSVKGASTGELFF.

This clonotype was seen many times. CDR3 residues: CASRGDFNYGYTF. The CDR3 DNA is TGTGCCAGCAGGGGGGACTTTAACTATGGCTACACCTTC. This chain connects TRBV12-3 or TRBV12-4 to TRBJ1-2, with D perhaps TRBD1 (5 bases). V shed 6 bases and J shed 1 base, with 9 bases lying between them. The CDR3 runs to 13 residues.

This clonotype has a handful of counts. V usage is TRBV6-1 and J usage is TRBJ2-7; a weak D match, TRBD1 (5 bases). The CDR3 loop spans 15 amino acids. Trimming stripped 3 bases from V and 1 base from J, with 13 bases between. Germline-derived CDR1 and CDR2 are MNHNS and SASEGT. The CDR3 nucleotides read TGTGCCAGCAGTGATAGGTTAGACAGATCCTACGAGCAGTACTTC. Amino acid sequence: CASSDRLDRSYEQYF.

This clonotype showed up many times. This chain joins TRBV20-1 and TRBJ1-2; weak D call: TRBD1 (5 bases). The V and J ends lost 5 bases and 3 bases respectively, with 19 bases between them. The CDR3 covers 15 residues. The germline CDR1 and CDR2 sequences are DFQATT and SNEGSKA (reference sequence). The CDR3 here is CSAGRDARFDYGYTF. As DNA, the CDR3 is TGCAGTGCTGGACGGGACGCACGATTTGACTATGGCTACACCTTC.

This clonotype came up a few times. This chain joins TRBV12-3 or TRBV12-4 and TRBJ2-2; perhaps TRBD1 as D (5 bases). This CDR3 contains 16 residues. V was pared by 6 bases and J by 4 bases, with 18 bases between. CDR3 DNA sequence: TGTGCCAGCAGACATAGACAGCGCCACTTCACCGGGGAGCTGTTTTTT. Its translation: CASRHRQRHFTGELFF.